This T cell receptor (beta chain) was recorded in a study of blood T cell repertoires in COVID-19. As for the study in general: Spain, Italy and the United States supplied samples that represented acute and convalescent COVID-19.

Measured with immunoSEQ multiplex PCR; TCRdb has only the in-frame clones, and not every one. Among 250,000 to 300,000 clones, about 80% were seen once, and the ten largest hold around 3.9%. Germline CDR1 and CDR2: MRHNA and SNTAGT. After removal of 6 bases from V and 3 bases from J, the junction contained 4 bases not matched to a gene. The CDR3 is made up of 15 amino acids. This clone was observed a single time. The J gene is TRBJ2-3, the V gene TRBV6-4, with 12 bases fitting TRBD2. Sequencing used PBMCs or T cells enriched from blood (not recorded which). The source of this sequence is a man aged 25-40 years with acute COVID-19. DNA of the CDR3: TGTGCCAGCAGCAAAACTAGCGGGGGGACAGATACGCAGTATTTT. It translates to CASSKTSGGTDTQYF.